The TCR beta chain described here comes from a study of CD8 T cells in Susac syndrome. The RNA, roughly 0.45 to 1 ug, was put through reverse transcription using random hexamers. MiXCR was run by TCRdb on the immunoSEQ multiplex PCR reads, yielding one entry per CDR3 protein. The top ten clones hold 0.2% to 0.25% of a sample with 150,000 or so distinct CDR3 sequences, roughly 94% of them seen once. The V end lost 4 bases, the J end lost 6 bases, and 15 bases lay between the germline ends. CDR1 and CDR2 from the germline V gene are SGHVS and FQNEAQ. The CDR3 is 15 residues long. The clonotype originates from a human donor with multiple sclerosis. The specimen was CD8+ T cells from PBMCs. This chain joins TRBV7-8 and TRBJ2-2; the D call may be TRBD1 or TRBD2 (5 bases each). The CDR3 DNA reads TGTGCCAGCAGCTCAACTAGGGACGGGCCCGGGGAGCTGTTTTTT. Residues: CASSSTRDGPGELFF.